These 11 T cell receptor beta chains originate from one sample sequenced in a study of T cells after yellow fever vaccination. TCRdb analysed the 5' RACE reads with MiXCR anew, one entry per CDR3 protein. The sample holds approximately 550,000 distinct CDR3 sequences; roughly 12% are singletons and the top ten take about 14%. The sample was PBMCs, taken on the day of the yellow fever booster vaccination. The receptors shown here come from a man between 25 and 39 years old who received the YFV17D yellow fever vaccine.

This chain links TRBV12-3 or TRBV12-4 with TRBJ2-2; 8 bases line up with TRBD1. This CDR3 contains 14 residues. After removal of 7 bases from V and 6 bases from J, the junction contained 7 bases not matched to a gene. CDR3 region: CASKDREGAGELFF. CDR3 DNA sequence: TGTGCCAGCAAGGACAGGGAAGGAGCCGGGGAGCTGTTTTTT.

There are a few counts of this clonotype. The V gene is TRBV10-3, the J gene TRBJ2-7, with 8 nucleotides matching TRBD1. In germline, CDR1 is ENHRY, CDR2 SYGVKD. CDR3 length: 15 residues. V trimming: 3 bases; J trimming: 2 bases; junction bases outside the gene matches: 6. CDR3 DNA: TGTGCCATCAGTGAAGCACGACAGGGGACCTACGAGCAGTACTTC. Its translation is CAISEARQGTYEQYF.

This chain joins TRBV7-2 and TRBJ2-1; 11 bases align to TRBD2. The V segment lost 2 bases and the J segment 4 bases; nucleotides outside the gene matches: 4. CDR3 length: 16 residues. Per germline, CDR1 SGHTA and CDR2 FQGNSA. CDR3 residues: CASSLTSGSIYNEQFF. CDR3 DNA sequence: TGTGCCAGCAGCTTAACTAGCGGGAGCATTTACAATGAGCAGTTCTTC.

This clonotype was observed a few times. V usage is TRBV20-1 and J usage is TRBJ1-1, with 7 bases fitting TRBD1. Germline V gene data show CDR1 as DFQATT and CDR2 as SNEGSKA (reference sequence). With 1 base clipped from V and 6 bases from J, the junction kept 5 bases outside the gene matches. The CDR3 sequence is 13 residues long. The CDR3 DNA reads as TGCAGTGCTAGAGGACCCAGGGGGGCTGAAGCTTTCTTT. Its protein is CSARGPRGAEAFF.

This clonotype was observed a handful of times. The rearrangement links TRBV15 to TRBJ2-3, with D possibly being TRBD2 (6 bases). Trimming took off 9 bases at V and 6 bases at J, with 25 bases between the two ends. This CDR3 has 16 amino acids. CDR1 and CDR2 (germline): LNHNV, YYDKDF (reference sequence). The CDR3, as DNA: TGTGCCACGGGGGGAGCGTTGGGGGGAATGACGGATACGCAGTATTTT. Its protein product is CATGGALGGMTDTQYF.

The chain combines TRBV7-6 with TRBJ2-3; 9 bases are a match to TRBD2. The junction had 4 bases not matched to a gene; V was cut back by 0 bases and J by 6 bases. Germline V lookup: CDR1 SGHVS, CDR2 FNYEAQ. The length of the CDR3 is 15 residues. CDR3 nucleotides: TGTGCCAGCAGCTTAGCACTAGCGGGCCAGGATACGCAGTATTTT. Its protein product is CASSLALAGQDTQYF. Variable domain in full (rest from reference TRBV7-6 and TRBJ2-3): GAGVSQSPRYKVTKRGQDVALRCDPISGHVSLYWYRQALGQGPEFLTYFNYEAQQDKSGLPNDRFSAERPEGSISTLTIQRTEQRDSAMYRCASSLALAGQDTQYFGPGTRLTVL.

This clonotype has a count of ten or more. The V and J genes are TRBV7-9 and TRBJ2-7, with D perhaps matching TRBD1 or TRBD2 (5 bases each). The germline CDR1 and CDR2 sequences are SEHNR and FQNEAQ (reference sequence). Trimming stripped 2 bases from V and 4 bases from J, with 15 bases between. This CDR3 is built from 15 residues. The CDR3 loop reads CASSLFVGEGYEQYF. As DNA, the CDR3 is TGTGCCAGCAGCTTATTCGTGGGGGAAGGGTACGAGCAGTACTTC.

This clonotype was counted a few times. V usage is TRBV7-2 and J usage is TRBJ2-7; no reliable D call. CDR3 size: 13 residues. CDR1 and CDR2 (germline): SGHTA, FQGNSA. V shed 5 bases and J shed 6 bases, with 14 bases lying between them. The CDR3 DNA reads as TGTGCCAGCAGCCCCAGCCGGCGGACCGAGCAGTACTTC. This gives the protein CASSPSRRTEQYF.

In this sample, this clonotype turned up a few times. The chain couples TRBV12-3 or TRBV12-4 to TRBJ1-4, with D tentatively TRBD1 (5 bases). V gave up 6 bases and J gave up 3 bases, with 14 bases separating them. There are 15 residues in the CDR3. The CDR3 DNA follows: TGTGCCAGCAGCCCGACGCCAGGGCCTAATGAAAAACTGTTTTTT. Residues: CASSPTPGPNEKLFF.

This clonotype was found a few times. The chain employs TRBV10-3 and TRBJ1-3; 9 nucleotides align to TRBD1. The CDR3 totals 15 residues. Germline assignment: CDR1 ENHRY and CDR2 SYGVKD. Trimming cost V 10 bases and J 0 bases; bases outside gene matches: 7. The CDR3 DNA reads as TGTGCCACCACGGGACAGGGCCTCTCTGGAAACACCATATATTTT. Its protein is CATTGQGLSGNTIYF.

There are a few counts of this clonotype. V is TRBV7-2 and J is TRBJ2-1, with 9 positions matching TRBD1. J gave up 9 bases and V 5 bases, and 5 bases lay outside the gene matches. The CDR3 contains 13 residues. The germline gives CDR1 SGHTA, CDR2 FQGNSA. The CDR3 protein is CASSLGTGLEQFF. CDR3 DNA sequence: TGTGCCAGCAGCCTTGGGACAGGGCTTGAGCAGTTCTTC.